The source of this T cell receptor beta chain is a study of lymphopenia after photon versus proton radiotherapy. Overall study findings and caveats: Proton therapy kept repertoires fairly stable, unlike photons, which gained effector/memory cells.

Germline lookup yields CDR1 GTSNPN and CDR2 SVGIG (reference sequence). Losses at the gene ends were 2 bases for V and 4 bases for J; bases not matched to a gene: 7. The CDR3 is 15 amino acids. To note about this clone: Its antigen is not known.

Some clones are missing from TCRdb's copy, which holds only in-frame ones; the method was immunoSEQ multiplex PCR. The sample shows 26,000 or so clones, 65% to 85% of them seen only once. The clonotype was recovered from a man aged 45-60 years with gastric cancer. The input for sequencing was peripheral blood, taken from a patient treated with photon-based radiotherapy. The V and J genes are TRBV30 and TRBJ1-4, with 7 nucleotides matching TRBD1. The DNA for the CDR3 is TGTGCCTGGAGTCCCGGACAGGCTGATAATGAAAAACTGTTTTTT. Translated, it gives CAWSPGQADNEKLFF.